In this sample, the clone carrying this T cell receptor beta chain turned up once. The CDR3 runs to 12 residues. CDR1 and CDR2 (germline): MNHNY, SVGAGI (reference sequence). Trimming stripped 7 bases from V and 6 bases from J, with 7 bases between. The record originates from a study of blood T cell repertoires in COVID-19. Study-level information: The analysed material was cDNA or gDNA that came from T cells, B-cell-depleted T cells, or PBMCs.

The protocol was immunoSEQ multiplex PCR, while the TCRdb copy is restricted to in-frame clones and leaves out a portion. The sample yields 150,000 to 170,000 clones, 83% seen once. The chain is built from TRBV6-6 and TRBJ1-6; D unresolved. The source material was peripheral blood. The sequence was collected from a woman aged 60-70 years with COVID-19, enrolled during active disease. CDR3 in DNA: TGTGCCAGCACCCACTCTAATTCACCCCTCCACTTT. Translation: CASTHSNSPLHF.